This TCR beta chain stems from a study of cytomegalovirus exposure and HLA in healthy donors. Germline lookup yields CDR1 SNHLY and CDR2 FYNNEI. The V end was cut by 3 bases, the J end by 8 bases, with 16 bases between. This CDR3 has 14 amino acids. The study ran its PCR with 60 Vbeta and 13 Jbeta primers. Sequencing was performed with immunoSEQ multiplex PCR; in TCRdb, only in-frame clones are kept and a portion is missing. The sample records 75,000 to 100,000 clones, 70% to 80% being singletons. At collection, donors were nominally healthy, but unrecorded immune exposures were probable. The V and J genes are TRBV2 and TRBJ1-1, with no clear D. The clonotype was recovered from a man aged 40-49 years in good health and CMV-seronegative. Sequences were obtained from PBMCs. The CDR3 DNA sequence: TGTGCCAGCAGTGATATGGCATCAACGGGGGAAGCTTTCTTT. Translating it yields CASSDMASTGEAFF.